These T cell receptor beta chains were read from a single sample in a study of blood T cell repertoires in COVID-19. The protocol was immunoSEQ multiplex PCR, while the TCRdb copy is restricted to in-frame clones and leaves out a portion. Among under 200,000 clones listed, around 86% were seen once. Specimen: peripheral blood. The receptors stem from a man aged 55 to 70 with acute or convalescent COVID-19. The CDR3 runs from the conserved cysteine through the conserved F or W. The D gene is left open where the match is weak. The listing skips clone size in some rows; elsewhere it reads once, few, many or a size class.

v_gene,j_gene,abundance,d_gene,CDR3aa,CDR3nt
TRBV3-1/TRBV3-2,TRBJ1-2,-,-,CASSQGRKRGYGYTF,TGTGCCAGCAGCCAAGGAAGGAAAAGGGGGTATGGCTACACCTTC
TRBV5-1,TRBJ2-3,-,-,CASSFHGRPNTDTQYF,TGCGCCAGCAGCTTTCATGGCAGGCCCAACACAGATACGCAGTATTTT
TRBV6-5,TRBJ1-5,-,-,CASNHRRGQPQHF,TGTGCCAGCAACCACAGGAGGGGTCAGCCCCAGCATTTT
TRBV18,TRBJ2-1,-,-,CASSPGRGRELGQFF,TGTGCCAGCTCACCAGGCAGGGGCAGGGAATTGGGGCAGTTCTTC
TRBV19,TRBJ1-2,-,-,CATSETSNYGYTF,TGTGCCACCAGCGAAACTTCCAACTATGGCTACACCTTC
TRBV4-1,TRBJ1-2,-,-,CASSDPPGYGYTF,TGCGCCAGCAGTGACCCACCAGGGTATGGCTACACCTTC
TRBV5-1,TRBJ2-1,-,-,CASSLGPRRGSDEQFF,TGCGCCAGCAGCTTGGGCCCCCGGAGGGGTAGCGATGAGCAGTTCTTC
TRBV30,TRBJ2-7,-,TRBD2,CAWGLAGGTYEQYF,TGTGCCTGGGGACTAGCGGGGGGTACCTACGAGCAGTACTTC
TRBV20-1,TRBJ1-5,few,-,CSGSRGNNQPQHF,TGCAGTGGTAGTCGGGGGAACAATCAGCCCCAGCATTTT
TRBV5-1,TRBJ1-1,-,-,CASSLEGGSTEAFF,TGCGCCAGCAGCTTGGAAGGGGGTAGCACTGAAGCTTTCTTT
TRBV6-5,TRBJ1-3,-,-,CASSYSAGLSGNTIYF,TGTGCCAGCAGTTACTCAGCAGGACTCTCTGGAAACACCATATATTTT
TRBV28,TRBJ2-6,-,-,CASSDFSLGANVLTF,TGTGCCAGCAGTGATTTTTCCCTAGGGGCCAACGTCCTGACTTTC
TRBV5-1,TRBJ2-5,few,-,CASSSTGIKETQYF,TGCGCCAGCAGCTCGACCGGGATAAAAGAGACCCAGTACTTC
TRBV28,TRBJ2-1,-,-,CASRGGTYYNEQFF,TGTGCCAGCAGAGGCGGGACTTACTACAATGAGCAGTTCTTC
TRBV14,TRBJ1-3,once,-,CASSQRDTLSGGNTIYF,TGTGCCAGCAGCCAACGGGACACCCTGTCCGGCGGAAACACCATATATTTT
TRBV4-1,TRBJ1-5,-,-,CASSQAGVNQPQHF,TGCGCCAGCAGCCAAGCGGGGGTCAATCAGCCCCAGCATTTT
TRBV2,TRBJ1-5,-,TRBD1,CASSEGGQGVGQPQHF,TGTGCCAGCAGTGAAGGGGGACAGGGGGTCGGCCAGCCCCAGCATTTT
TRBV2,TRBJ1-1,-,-,CASNYRENTEAFF,TGTGCCAGCAACTACAGGGAGAACACTGAAGCTTTCTTT
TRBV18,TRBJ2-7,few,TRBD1,CASSPWLDRGVPYEQYF,TGTGCCAGCTCACCCTGGTTAGACAGGGGGGTTCCCTACGAGCAGTACTTC
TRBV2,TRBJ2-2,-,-,CASSVGGYTGELFF,TGTGCCAGCAGTGTCGGCGGGTACACCGGGGAGCTGTTTTTT
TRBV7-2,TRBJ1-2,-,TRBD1,CASSWRDSIYGYTF,TGTGCCAGCAGCTGGAGGGACAGCATCTATGGCTACACCTTC
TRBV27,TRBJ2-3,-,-,CASSLTSRSDTQYF,TGTGCCAGCAGTTTAACTAGCAGATCAGATACGCAGTATTTT
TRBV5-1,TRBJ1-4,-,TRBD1,CASSPRQGSTNEKLFF,TGCGCCAGCAGCCCTAGACAGGGTTCAACTAATGAAAAACTGTTTTTT
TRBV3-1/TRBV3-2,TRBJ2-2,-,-,CASSQEKRNTGELFF,TGTGCCAGCAGCCAAGAAAAGCGAAACACCGGGGAGCTGTTTTTT
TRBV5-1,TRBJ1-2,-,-,CASSLYGGRDYGYTF,TGCGCCAGCAGCCTGTACGGGGGTCGTGACTATGGCTACACCTTC
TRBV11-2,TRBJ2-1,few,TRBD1,CASRKLRGRTGNEQFF,TGTGCCAGCAGAAAACTCAGGGGGCGAACTGGGAATGAGCAGTTCTTC
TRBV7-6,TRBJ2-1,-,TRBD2,CASSLVAGNNEQFF,TGTGCCAGCAGCTTAGTAGCGGGCAACAATGAGCAGTTCTTC
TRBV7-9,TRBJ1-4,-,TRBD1,CASSPQGEKLFF,TGTGCCAGCAGCCCACAGGGGGAAAAACTGTTTTTT
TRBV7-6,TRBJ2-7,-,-,CASSLGAGTLGYEQYF,TGTGCCAGCAGCTTAGGGGCCGGGACACTAGGCTACGAGCAGTACTTC
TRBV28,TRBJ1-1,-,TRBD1,CASRSGQGIGNTEAFF,TGTGCCAGCAGATCGGGACAGGGGATAGGAAACACTGAAGCTTTCTTT
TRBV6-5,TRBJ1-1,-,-,CASNTRDMNTEAFF,TGTGCCAGCAACACCAGGGATATGAACACTGAAGCTTTCTTT
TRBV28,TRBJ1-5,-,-,CASSLIPREEPQHF,TGTGCCAGCAGTTTAATTCCCAGGGAGGAGCCCCAGCATTTT
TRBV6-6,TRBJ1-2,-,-,CASSPRWRGATGYGYTF,TGTGCCAGCAGTCCCCGGTGGAGGGGCGCGACCGGCTATGGCTACACCTTC
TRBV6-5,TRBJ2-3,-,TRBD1,CASSYSGQGEIVTQYF,TGTGCCAGCAGTTACTCGGGACAGGGGGAAATAGTTACGCAGTATTTT
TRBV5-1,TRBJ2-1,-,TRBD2,CASSLGGLAGVDEQFF,TGCGCCAGCAGCTTGGGGGGGCTAGCGGGAGTAGACGAGCAGTTCTTC
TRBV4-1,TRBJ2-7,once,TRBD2,CASSQDRLRAGELSYEQYF,TGCGCCAGCAGCCAAGATCGGCTTCGTGCGGGGGAACTCTCCTACGAGCAGTACTTC
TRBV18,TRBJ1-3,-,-,CASSPRGVRGNTIYF,TGTGCCAGCTCACCACGGGGCGTGCGTGGAAACACCATATATTTT
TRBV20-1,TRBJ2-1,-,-,CSASLVRAGEQFF,TGCAGTGCTAGTTTGGTGAGGGCCGGTGAGCAGTTCTTC
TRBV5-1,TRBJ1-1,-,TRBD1,CASSFGTGSTEAFF,TGCGCCAGCAGCTTCGGGACAGGGAGTACTGAAGCTTTCTTT
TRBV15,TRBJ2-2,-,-,CATSRPGTGELFF,TGTGCCACCAGCCGGCCAGGAACCGGGGAGCTGTTTTTT
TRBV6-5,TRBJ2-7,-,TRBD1,CATSTGGIPYEQYF,TGTGCCACGTCGACAGGGGGAATCCCCTACGAGCAGTACTTC
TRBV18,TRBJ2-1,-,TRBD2,CASSPTRTGLFHEQFF,TGTGCCAGCTCACCCACCCGCACGGGACTATTCCATGAGCAGTTCTTC
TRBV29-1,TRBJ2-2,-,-,CSVGSRAASTGELFF,TGCAGCGTTGGGTCGCGGGCGGCTTCAACCGGGGAGCTGTTTTTT
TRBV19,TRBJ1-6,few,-,CASSIGTGSPLHF,TGTGCCAGTAGTATAGGCACAGGTTCACCCCTCCACTTT
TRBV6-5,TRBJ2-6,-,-,CASTNSGANVLTF,TGTGCCAGCACCAACTCTGGGGCCAACGTCCTGACTTTC
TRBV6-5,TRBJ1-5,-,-,CATRLFSDSNQPQHF,TGTGCCACTCGACTCTTCTCCGATAGCAATCAGCCCCAGCATTTT
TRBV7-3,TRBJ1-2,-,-,CASSLSGYGYTF,TGTGCCAGCAGCTTATCGGGGTATGGCTACACCTTC
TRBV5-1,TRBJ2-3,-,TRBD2,CASSLALLAGGAPDTQYF,TGCGCCAGCAGCTTGGCTCTCCTAGCGGGGGGGGCACCAGATACGCAGTATTTT
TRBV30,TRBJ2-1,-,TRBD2,CAWSSFKVAGVWNEQFF,TGTGCCTGGAGTTCCTTTAAGGTAGCGGGAGTATGGAATGAGCAGTTCTTC
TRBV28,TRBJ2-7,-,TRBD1,CASFSNEDRGIYEQYF,TGTGCCAGCTTCTCCAACGAGGACAGGGGGATCTACGAGCAGTACTTC
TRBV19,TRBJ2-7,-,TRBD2,CARGSGRSYEQYF,TGTGCCAGAGGGAGCGGGAGGTCCTACGAGCAGTACTTC
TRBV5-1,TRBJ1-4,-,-,CASSSGHATNEKLFF,TGCGCCAGCAGCTCGGGACACGCAACTAATGAAAAACTGTTTTTT